The present entry profiles one T cell receptor (beta chain) with its context. The antigen it recognizes is unknown. Nothing much larger sits one base from this clone, and base qualities are not available. V is trimmed back by 3 bases and J by 3 bases, and the junction contains 5 bases that no gene match accounts for. The germline V gene specifies SGHRS as CDR1 and YFSETQ as CDR2. The CDR3 holds 14 amino acids from the cysteine to the phenylalanine. Only the CDR3 DNA is retained, 42 bases long and in frame from the first base. The sample is drawn from a study of Tregs in tolerant kidney transplant recipients (dated by TCRdb to the late 2010s). Regarding the research as a whole: The transplants used related donors with nonmyeloablative bone marrow transplantation, and mixed chimerism in the human trials was transient. The study used TCRbeta sequencing to identify donor-specific regulatory T cells before combined kidney and bone marrow transplantation, then tracked those cells after transplant.

What the time point label conveys for this sample: blood sample drawn before combined kidney and bone marrow transplant. Unstimulated Tregs (CD4+CD25+CD127-), CD4+ non-Tregs (CD4+CD25-), CD4 and CD8 cells were FACS-sorted from thawed PBMCs. Patients were 4 combined kidney and bone marrow transplant recipients from the ITN036ST trial, and only these trial subjects had samples available. Healthy control blood was processed by Ficoll density gradient to PBMCs and cryopreserved; patient PBMCs were collected before and after transplant. The paper's findings and limits, for the study overall: Biological reproducibility was not directly addressed, though technical replication error appeared minimal. In tolerant patients, donor-specific Tregs expanded more than Tregs overall, which suggests antigen-driven rather than nonspecific expansion. PCR primers changed over time for some patients, so nucleotide-level comparison across those patients' samples was not possible. Expanding Tregs with activated donor B cells appeared to identify the most biologically relevant and donor-specific TCRbeta repertoire. The study was limited by small patient numbers, and the findings need validation in larger populations and under other immunosuppression protocols.

Genomic DNA was extracted from sorted cells with the QIAGEN DNeasy Blood and Tissue Kit for TCRbeta CDR3 sequencing. High-throughput TCRbeta CDR3 sequencing, which included PCR amplification with bias correction and internal controls, was done commercially through immunoSEQ. The paper's processing steps were these. Unique productive TCRbeta sequences were defined by CDR3 nucleotide sequence where primers matched, otherwise by CDR3 amino acid sequence with Vbeta and Jbeta genes. To correct sorting error, sequences shared between sorted populations at a frequency ratio of 2:1 or less were removed; the rest were assigned to the higher population. Sequences were defined as donor-reactive when expanded at least 5-fold in CFSE-low cells versus unstimulated cells and present at a frequency of at least 0.01% in CFSE-low cells. Repertoire divergence was quantified by Jensen-Shannon divergence calculated from the top 100 TCRbeta sequences ranked by frequency. When a sample had multiple sequencing runs, each run was corrected for sorting error separately and the runs were then pooled. This immuneACCESS table, as held by TCRdb, lists in-frame sequences with V and J called but not all clones. Of the missing ones, under half trace to an unresolved V gene in checked studies; the others have no known cause. The V and J calls and the clone size are those of that table, but D and trimming were determined from the DNA. The sample data list approximately 99,000 clones, and 90% of these were observed just once. Of the sample, about 0.31% falls within the top ten clones.

The sequence is built from TRBV5-1 and TRBJ2-7, with 8 bases matching TRBD1. The sequencing here drew on CD4+ T cells from blood, taken before the transplant. The clonotype comes from a human donor who received a combined kidney and bone marrow transplant. The nucleotide sequence reads TGCGCCAGCAGCTCGCCCGGACAGGGCTACGAGCAGTACTTC. This codes for CASSSPGQGYEQYF.